This TCR beta chain was sequenced for a study of cytomegalovirus exposure and HLA in healthy donors. As for the study in general: The roughly 130 validation repertoires used the same platform as the roughly 700 first-cohort repertoires (as reported by a later analysis).

Study-wide points: Across donors, most TCRs were seen rarely, yet some public ones were widespread. Investigators reported approximately 170 TCR beta chains as tied to cytomegalovirus.

On this clone: The antigen is not known.

Data came from immunoSEQ multiplex PCR; TCRdb stores just in-frame clones and leaves some out. The repertoire holds about 200,000 clones, with about nine tenths as singletons. Germline trimming cut 7 bases from V and 6 bases from J; bases unmatched to any gene: 10. The CDR3 length is 14 residues. The germline V gene has CDR1 ENHRY and CDR2 SYGVKD. The rearrangement links TRBV10-3 to TRBJ2-3, with 7 bases lining up with TRBD1. The receptor's source is a woman younger than 30 in good health and CMV-seropositive. Sequenced input: PBMCs. In nucleotides, the CDR3 is TGTGCCATCACGGAGGACCCCAGGGGGGATACGCAGTATTTT. This codes for CAITEDPRGDTQYF.